What follows are 29 T cell receptor beta chains derived from one specimen sequenced in a study of response to subunit inactivated influenza vaccine. Using its own MiXCR run on the RT-PCR reads, TCRdb lists one record per CDR3 protein. Of hundreds of thousands of distinct CDR3 sequences in the sample, 7.6% are singletons; the top ten hold 10% to 15%. Sequencing was performed on PBMCs from blood, taken less than 30 months after vaccination. Receptors were obtained from a man in his fifties or sixties who received an inactivated influenza vaccine.

In its sample, this clonotype was seen many times. The rearrangement uses TRBV20-1 and TRBJ2-7; 9 positions agree with TRBD2. V shed 6 bases and J 3 bases; nucleotides not matched to a gene: 9. The length of the CDR3 is 14 residues. Germline V CDR1 and CDR2: DFQATT, SNEGSKA (reference sequence). The DNA of the CDR3 is TGCAGTGCGCGAGCGGGAGGCCCTTTCTACGAGCAGTACTTC. Protein product: CSARAGGPFYEQYF.

A few counts support this clonotype. This chain uses TRBV6-5 with TRBJ2-1; 10 bases are shared with TRBD2. After removal of 0 bases from V and 8 bases from J, the junction contained 7 bases not matched to a gene. This CDR3 contains 16 residues. Looked up from germline, CDR1 is MNHEY and CDR2 is SVGAGI. The CDR3 loop is CASSYSGASGSYEQFF. DNA of the CDR3: TGTGCCAGCAGTTACTCCGGGGCTAGCGGGAGTTATGAGCAGTTCTTC.

This clonotype was counted a few times. J is TRBJ2-3 and V is TRBV28; no clear D gene. This CDR3 is built from 12 residues. Deletions cut 6 bases from V and 4 bases from J, with 8 bases between. Per the germline V gene, CDR1 is MDHEN and CDR2 is SYDVKM. This CDR3 is CASRASPDTQYF. CDR3 coding DNA: TGTGCCAGCAGGGCCAGCCCAGATACGCAGTATTTT.

This clonotype was detected many times. The J gene is TRBJ2-7, the V gene TRBV5-1; TRBD2 matches at 10 bases. The CDR3 loop spans 17 amino acids. CDR1 and CDR2 from the germline V gene are SGHRS and YFSETQ. The J segment lost 5 bases and the V segment lost 6 bases, leaving 17 bases of the junction unmatched. The CDR3 region is CASTSGSLAGVSHEQYF. CDR3 nucleotide sequence: TGCGCCAGCACCTCGGGGAGCCTAGCGGGAGTTTCCCACGAGCAGTACTTC.

The table lists this clonotype with many counts. This chain links TRBV19 with TRBJ2-4; 7 bases align to TRBD1. Germline V CDR1 and CDR2: LNHDA, SQIVND (reference sequence). V shed 7 bases, J shed 6 bases, and the junction held 12 bases outside the gene matches. This CDR3 contains 15 residues. CDR3 in amino acids: CASTLKGSGGNIQYF. The CDR3 DNA is TGTGCCAGTACCCTGAAGGGGTCAGGGGGAAACATTCAGTACTTC.

The chain recombines TRBV28 with TRBJ2-2; TRBD2 matches 10 bases. The germline gives CDR1 MDHEN, CDR2 SYDVKM. The CDR3 contains 16 residues. Trimming cost V 2 bases and J 6 bases; bases outside gene matches: 6. As DNA, the CDR3 is TGTGCCAGCAGTTTACTTACTAGCGGGGTCTCCGGGGAGCTGTTTTTT. The encoded protein is CASSLLTSGVSGELFF. Full variable domain (remainder filled in from reference TRBV28 and TRBJ2-2): DVKVTQSSRYLVKRTGEKVFLECVQDMDHENMFWYRQDPGLGLRLIYFSYDVKMKEKGDIPEGYSVSREKKERFSLILESASTNQTSMYLCASSLLTSGVSGELFFGEGSRLTVL.

The table lists this clonotype with a few counts. V is TRBV12-3 or TRBV12-4 and J is TRBJ1-2; D is possibly TRBD1 (5 bases). The germline V and J ends were trimmed by 2 bases and 4 bases, with 14 bases remaining between them. The CDR3 runs to 15 residues. The CDR3 bases are TGTGCCAGCAGTTTATCAGGGAGGGTCACCTATGGCTACACCTTC. This sequence encodes CASSLSGRVTYGYTF.

In nucleotides, the CDR3 is TGTGCCCCGCGAAGGACTGCGACTAGCACAGATACGCAGTATTTT. It codes for CAPRRTATSTDTQYF. The J gene is TRBJ2-3, the V gene TRBV24-1; a possible D gene is TRBD2 (5 bases). The V gene's germline CDR1 is KGHDR and CDR2 SFDVKD. The CDR3 spans 15 residues. V lost 12 bases, J lost 0 bases, and 18 bases lay in between.

The V and J genes are TRBV12-3 or TRBV12-4 and TRBJ2-5; D possibly matches TRBD1 or TRBD2 (5 bases each). The CDR3 length is 14 residues. The ends were cut back, 5 bases at V and 4 bases at J, with 14 bases in the middle. The CDR3 DNA sequence: TGTGCCAGCAGTCTAGGGACCATGGCAGAGACCCAGTACTTC. The encoded protein is CASSLGTMAETQYF.

This clonotype was counted at least ten times. The genes are TRBV20-1 and TRBJ2-1; possible D gene TRBD2, 6 bases. CDR3 length equals 14 residues. Germline lookup yields CDR1 DFQATT and CDR2 SNEGSKA (reference sequence). CDR3 residues: CTPFLASPYNEQFF. CDR3 DNA sequence: TGCACCCCGTTCCTAGCGAGTCCCTACAATGAGCAGTTCTTC.

This clonotype has at least ten counts. This rearrangement joins TRBV6-2 or TRBV6-3 to TRBJ1-5, with a tentative D call TRBD1 (5 bases). The CDR3 consists of 20 residues. Germline V gene lookup returns CDR1 MNHEY and CDR2 SVGEGT. Trimming shortened V by 6 bases and J by 3 bases, and 30 bases separated the two germline ends. CDR3 sequence: CASSGQLETRDLIDNQPQHF. The CDR3 DNA is TGTGCCAGCAGCGGACAATTAGAGACAAGGGACCTTATAGACAATCAGCCCCAGCATTTT.

Only a few counts were recorded for this clonotype. This chain links TRBV7-6 with TRBJ2-3; TRBD2 aligns across 11 bases. Germline V lookup: CDR1 SGHVS, CDR2 FNYEAQ. With V trimmed by 6 bases and J by 4 bases, 9 bases remained unmatched. The CDR3 runs to 16 residues. The CDR3, as DNA: TGTGCCAGCAGTACCGGGACTAGCGGAGTCGCAGATACGCAGTATTTT. This sequence encodes CASSTGTSGVADTQYF.

The chain joins TRBV12-3 or TRBV12-4 to TRBJ2-1, with 12 bases that match TRBD2. The ends lost 1 base at V and 6 bases at J; junction bases unmatched: 4. The CDR3 spans 16 residues. The chain's CDR3 is CASSLETLAGGNEQFF. The CDR3, as DNA: TGTGCCAGCAGTTTAGAGACACTAGCGGGGGGCAATGAGCAGTTCTTC.

There are many counts of this clonotype. The rearrangement links TRBV12-3 or TRBV12-4 to TRBJ1-1, with D unresolved. The CDR3 is 12 residues long. Deletions cut 5 bases from V and 7 bases from J, with 11 bases between. The CDR3, as DNA: TGTGCCAGCAGTCTATGGGGTTTTGAAGCTTTCTTT. As protein: CASSLWGFEAFF.

The V and J genes are TRBV25-1 and TRBJ1-5; 9 bases line up with TRBD1. V lost 3 bases, J lost 3 bases, and 6 bases stayed unmatched. CDR1 MGHDK and CDR2 SYGVNS come from the germline V gene. This CDR3 is built from 16 residues. CDR3: CASSDGTGINNQPQHF. DNA of the CDR3: TGTGCCAGCAGTGACGGGACAGGGATAAACAATCAGCCCCAGCATTTT.

The V call is TRBV29-1, the J call TRBJ2-7; 10 nucleotides line up with TRBD2. CDR1 is SQVTM, CDR2 ANQGSEA, per germline. The ends lost 1 base at V and 2 bases at J; junction bases unmatched: 5. This CDR3 spans 15 amino acids. DNA for the CDR3: TGCAGCGTTGAAGCGCCAAGCGGGAGGGCCTACGAGCAGTACTTC. Translation: CSVEAPSGRAYEQYF.

This clonotype was found a few times. The chain carries TRBV30 and TRBJ2-1, with TRBD2 matching 15 bases. Trimming took 0 bases from V and 4 from J; bases not matched to a gene: 7. Germline V gives CDR1 GTSNPN, CDR2 SVGIG (reference sequence). The CDR3 runs 18 residues. The CDR3 nucleotides are TGTGCCTGGAGTGTACGTAGGACTAGCGGGAGGGGGTACAATGAGCAGTTCTTC. The encoded protein is CAWSVRRTSGRGYNEQFF.

This clonotype was counted ten times or more. The genes are TRBV7-9 and TRBJ2-1, with D unresolved. V dropped 2 bases and J dropped 7 bases, with 9 bases sitting between them. Germline CDR1 is SEHNR and CDR2 is FQNEAQ (reference sequence). There are 13 residues in the CDR3. The DNA for the CDR3 is TGTGCCAGCAGCTTATTCCAGGAGAATGAGCAGTTCTTC. The encoded protein is CASSLFQENEQFF.

This clonotype occurred many times. The chain has TRBV12-3 or TRBV12-4 and TRBJ1-2; the D is unclear. This CDR3 is 12 amino acids long. V lost 4 bases and J lost 3, with 6 bases in between. The CDR3 loop reads CASSYYDYGYTF. The CDR3 nucleotides are TGTGCCAGCAGTTACTATGACTATGGCTACACCTTC.

This clonotype showed up many times. The gene calls are TRBV6-2 or TRBV6-3 and TRBJ2-1; tentatively, D is TRBD2 (5 bases). CDR1 and CDR2 (germline): MNHEY, SVGEGT. V lost 1 base and J lost 9, with 7 bases in between. This CDR3 region has 12 residues. CDR3 in amino acids: CASSYFSGEQFF. The CDR3 nucleotides are TGTGCCAGCAGTTACTTCAGCGGTGAGCAGTTCTTC.

The sample holds many counts of this clonotype. This rearrangement joins TRBV2 to TRBJ2-1; D possibly corresponds to TRBD1 (7 bases). CDR1 SNHLY and CDR2 FYNNEI come from the germline V gene. Trimming shortened V by 1 base and J by 6 bases, and 13 bases separated the two germline ends. This CDR3 comprises 15 residues. The CDR3 bases are TGTGCCAGCAGTGAAGACCCAGGGGGGTTCAATGAGCAGTTCTTC. The encoded protein is CASSEDPGGFNEQFF.

This clonotype has ten or more counts. The chain has TRBV5-5 and TRBJ2-4; the D call may be TRBD1 or TRBD2 (5 bases each). CDR1 and CDR2 from the germline V gene are SGHKS and YYEKEE (reference sequence). The CDR3 has 14 residues. Trimming removed 6 bases from V and 0 bases from J, with 10 bases in between. The CDR3 is CASIPGTAKNIQYF. CDR3 DNA: TGTGCCAGCATCCCGGGGACAGCCAAAAACATTCAGTACTTC.

The J gene is TRBJ2-1, the V gene TRBV24-1, with TRBD1 identical over 8 bases. The length of the CDR3 is 16 residues. Germline V CDR1 and CDR2: KGHDR, SFDVKD. The V segment lost 4 bases and the J segment 6 bases; nucleotides outside the gene matches: 10. CDR3 amino acids: CATSETWQGASNEQFF. DNA of the CDR3: TGTGCCACCAGTGAGACTTGGCAGGGGGCCTCCAATGAGCAGTTCTTC.

This clonotype came up a few times. The chain has TRBV4-1 and TRBJ1-3, with 7 bases lining up with TRBD1. The V gene's germline CDR1 is MGHRA and CDR2 YSYEKL. The CDR3 runs to 16 residues. V gave up 5 bases and J gave up 2 bases; unmatched junction bases: 9. Here the CDR3 reads CASSKRQGEAGNTIYF. The CDR3 nucleotides are TGCGCCAGCAGCAAACGACAGGGAGAGGCTGGAAACACCATATATTTT.

This clonotype came up many times. The chain joins TRBV20-1 to TRBJ1-4; D gene uncertain. The CDR3 loop spans 11 amino acids. Germline V gives CDR1 DFQATT, CDR2 SNEGSKA (reference sequence). V lost 7 bases, J lost 4 bases, and 7 bases lay in between. In nucleotides, the CDR3 is TGCAGTGTGGTGATTAATGAAAAACTGTTTTTT. This translates into CSVVINEKLFF.

The rearrangement links TRBV4-2 to TRBJ1-4; D is undetermined. Germline CDR1 is LGHNA and CDR2 is YNFKEQ. This CDR3 has 14 amino acids. V was pared by 0 bases and J by 7 bases, with 9 bases between. CDR3 sequence reads: CASSQELVGEKLFF. The CDR3 DNA follows: TGTGCCAGCAGCCAAGAATTGGTGGGTGAAAAACTGTTTTTT.

This clonotype occurred a few times. The V call is TRBV12-3 or TRBV12-4, the J call TRBJ2-1, with TRBD2 matching 8 bases. CDR3 length equals 16 residues. Unmatched junction bases numbered 14, after V lost 8 bases and J lost 5 bases. CDR3 DNA: TGTGCCAGCGGGTCGAGCGGGAGATTAGGGGACAATGAGCAGTTCTTC. Translation gives CASGSSGRLGDNEQFF.

A few counts support this clonotype. This chain uses TRBV7-9 with TRBJ2-3, with D tentatively TRBD1 or TRBD2 (5 bases each). Looked up from germline, CDR1 is SEHNR and CDR2 is FQNEAQ (reference sequence). V was pared by 5 bases and J by 6 bases, with 12 bases between. The CDR3 extends over 13 amino acids. This CDR3 is CASSVLGPDTQYF. CDR3 DNA sequence: TGTGCCAGCAGCGTTTTGGGACCGGATACGCAGTATTTT.

This clonotype showed up just a few times. The chain employs TRBV5-1 and TRBJ2-1; 16 bases line up with TRBD2. The CDR3 extends over 16 amino acids. Germline V lookup: CDR1 SGHRS, CDR2 YFSETQ. Unmatched junction bases numbered 7, after V lost 5 bases and J lost 8 bases. In nucleotides, the CDR3 is TGCGCCAGCAGAGCCGGGACTAGCGGGAGGGCCTATGAGCAGTTCTTC. This translates into CASRAGTSGRAYEQFF.